The rows below give T cell receptor beta chains drawn from one sample of a study of T cells in Graves' hyperthyroidism and ophthalmopathy. Via MiXCR, TCRdb re-called the multiplex PCR reads, giving one row per CDR3 protein. The sample yields 450,000 to 650,000 distinct CDR3 sequences, less than 25% seen once. Sequenced material: blood. These receptors were obtained from a man aged 18 to 30 with Graves' hyperthyroidism. The CDR3 runs from the conserved cysteine through the conserved F or W. Each record gives: V gene, D gene, clone size, J gene, CDR3 DNA, CDR3 protein. The D gene is left open where the match is weak. Not every row has a clone size; where given, it reads once, few, many or a size class.

TRBV6-4	TRBD1	many	TRBJ2-7	TGTGCCAGCAGCCTGACAGGGATCGGCGAGCAGTACTTC	CASSLTGIGEQYF
TRBV10-1	NA	NA	TRBJ2-7	TGCGCCAGCAGGAGGGTCAGGGCGGACGAGCAGTACTTC	CASRRVRADEQYF
TRBV20-1	NA	NA	TRBJ1-2	TGCAGTGCGCCGAGCTTCCAGGGTAACTATGGCTACACCTTC	CSAPSFQGNYGYTF
TRBV28	NA	many	TRBJ1-2	TGTGCCAGCAGTTGGGGTTTTGGTGGCTACACCTTC	CASSWGFGGYTF
TRBV9	TRBD1	many	TRBJ2-7	TGTGCCAGCAGCCCATCGACAGGGGACGAGCAGTACTTC	CASSPSTGDEQYF
TRBV28	NA	NA	TRBJ2-5	TGTGCCAGCAGTTCAGCGACGACCCCTGAGACCCAGTACTTC	CASSSATTPETQYF
TRBV29-1	TRBD1	many	TRBJ1-1	TGCAGCGTGGATAACAGGGGGTCGGGTACTGAAGCTTTCTTT	CSVDNRGSGTEAFF
TRBV27	TRBD2	many	TRBJ2-7	TGTGCCAGCAGGCCGACTAGCGGAGTTACTGCGGAGTACTTC	CASRPTSGVTAEYF
TRBV3-1	TRBD1	few	TRBJ2-4	TGTGCCAGCTCGAGACAGGGGGCGATGAGTCAGTACTTC	CASSRQGAMSQYF
TRBV11-2	TRBD2	many	TRBJ2-2	TGTGCCAGCCCCGTTGGTAGCGGGGCCACCGGGGAGCTGTTTTTT	CASPVGSGATGELFF
TRBV5-1	NA	many	TRBJ1-1	TGTGCCAGCAGCTTGGATTTTCCGGGAGGGGAGCACACTGAAGCTTTCTTT	CASSLDFPGGEHTEAFF
TRBV7-9	TRBD1	few	TRBJ2-5	TGTGCCAGCAGCCTGACAGGGTTGTGGGAGACCCAGTACTTC	CASSLTGLWETQYF
TRBV5-1	NA	few	TRBJ1-2	TGCGCCAGCAGCTTGGATGCACCTAACTATGGCTACACCTTC	CASSLDAPNYGYTF
TRBV6-5	NA	many	TRBJ1-1	TGTGCCAGCAGTTACTCGCCCCATCGCGCTGGCACTGAAGCTTTCTTT	CASSYSPHRAGTEAFF
TRBV6-1	NA	many	TRBJ2-7	TGTGCCAGCGGGGGCAGGCCTCCCTCCTACGAGCAGTACTTC	CASGGRPPSYEQYF
TRBV20-1	NA	NA	TRBJ1-1	TGCAGTGCTAGTGGTAGGCAGAACACTGAAGCTTTCTTT	CSASGRQNTEAFF
TRBV9	TRBD1	many	TRBJ1-1	TGTGCCAGCAGCGTCGGACCGGTAAGGACAGGGGGCGTCGGGGGTACTGAAGCTTTCTTT	CASSVGPVRTGGVGGTEAFF
TRBV27	NA	many	TRBJ2-7	TGTGCCAGCAGTCCCATATCAGGGTATAACGAGCAGTACTTC	CASSPISGYNEQYF
TRBV20-1	NA	NA	TRBJ2-7	TGCAGTGCTAGAGATCATGTAGGGGACGTAAACGAGCAGTACTTC	CSARDHVGDVNEQYF
TRBV28	TRBD1	few	TRBJ2-7	TGTGCCAGCAGACAGGGACAGGGGGCCAACGAGCAGTACTTC	CASRQGQGANEQYF
TRBV12-3/TRBV12-4	NA	many	TRBJ1-3	TGTGCCAGCAGTTTAGAAGGGCCACTGTGGGGAAACACCATATATTTT	CASSLEGPLWGNTIYF
TRBV6-2/TRBV6-3	NA	NA	TRBJ2-5	TGTGCCAGCTCGCCATCGGGACTGAAGCAAGAGACCCAGTACTTC	CASSPSGLKQETQYF
TRBV20-1	TRBD1	NA	TRBJ2-7	TGCAGTGCATCAGACAGGGGGCGATACGAGCAGTACTTC	CSASDRGRYEQYF
TRBV12-3/TRBV12-4	TRBD1	many	TRBJ1-1	TGTGCCAGCAGCAATACTATCGGACAGGGGACTGAAGCTTTCTTT	CASSNTIGQGTEAFF
TRBV12-3/TRBV12-4	TRBD1	many	TRBJ1-5	TGTGCCAGCAGGGTCGGACAGGGAGGCAATCAGCCCCAGCATTTT	CASRVGQGGNQPQHF
TRBV12-5	NA	few	TRBJ1-1	TGTGCTAGTGGACGCGACGGATACGAAGCTTTCTTT	CASGRDGYEAFF
TRBV3-1	NA	NA	TRBJ2-5	TGTGCCAGCAGCCAAGACCGGGGCAGCCAAGAGACCCAGTACTTC	CASSQDRGSQETQYF
TRBV12-3/TRBV12-4	NA	many	TRBJ1-5	TGTGCCAGCAGTTTGGGCCTACCCGGGTACAATCAGCCCCAGCATTTT	CASSLGLPGYNQPQHF
TRBV9	TRBD1	many	TRBJ1-1	TGTGCCAGCAGCCCCGAGACAGGGCGAGGAACTGAAGCTTTCTTT	CASSPETGRGTEAFF